These T cell receptor beta chains were read from a single sample in a study of blood T cell repertoires in COVID-19. The protocol was immunoSEQ multiplex PCR, while the TCRdb copy is restricted to in-frame clones and leaves out a portion. The sample carries about 70,000 clones, around 85% recorded once. Sequenced: peripheral blood. These TCRs come from a human donor in a cohort sampled during active COVID-19. Both conserved end residues are part of each CDR3. The order of the fields is clone size, D gene, J gene, V gene, CDR3 DNA, CDR3 protein. D genes are given only for firm matches. Expanded clones get a size class; other rows say once, few or many, or leave the size out.

>few|TRBD1|TRBJ2-7|TRBV13
TGTGCCAGCAGGTTACAGGGGTCGAACCCCTACGAGCAGTACTTC
CASRLQGSNPYEQYF
>NA|TRBD2|TRBJ2-1|TRBV3-1/TRBV3-2
TGTGCCAGCAGCCAACGAAGCGGGGGGGCCTACAATGAGCAGTTCTTC
CASSQRSGGAYNEQFF
>NA|NA|TRBJ1-3|TRBV30
TGTGCCTGGAGTGTCATCTCTGGAAACACCATATATTTT
CAWSVISGNTIYF
>NA|TRBD2|TRBJ2-3|TRBV11-2
TGTGCCAGCAGCTTACTTTCGGGGGGGAGCACAGATACGCAGTATTTT
CASSLLSGGSTDTQYF
>once|TRBD1|TRBJ2-3|TRBV3-1/TRBV3-2
TGTGCCAGCAGTCCTAAGGGACAGGGCACAGATACGCAGTATTTT
CASSPKGQGTDTQYF
>NA|NA|TRBJ1-4|TRBV19
TGTGCCAGTAGTATTGCGGGGGAGGCTAATGAAAAACTGTTTTTT
CASSIAGEANEKLFF
>NA|NA|TRBJ1-3|TRBV30
TGTGCCTGGAGAACGACAGGAAACACCATATATTTT
CAWRTTGNTIYF
>NA|NA|TRBJ2-3|TRBV7-9
TGTGCCAGCCGAGCAGGCGCGGGTACAGATACGCAGTATTTT
CASRAGAGTDTQYF
>NA|TRBD2|TRBJ2-3|TRBV28
TGTGCCAGCAGTACCCCGCGGGGGGATCGTGGCACAGATACGCAGTATTTT
CASSTPRGDRGTDTQYF
>NA|NA|TRBJ2-5|TRBV5-1
TGCGCCAGCAGCTTTGCGGGGTACGAGACCCAGTACTTC
CASSFAGYETQYF
>NA|NA|TRBJ1-2|TRBV12-5
TGTGCTAGTGGCCTGGACAGATCCCCGCCCGGCTACACCTTC
CASGLDRSPPGYTF
>NA|TRBD2|TRBJ2-3|TRBV7-2
TGTGCCAGCAGCTTAGATGATAGCGGGGGGCCCCGGGATACGCAGTATTTT
CASSLDDSGGPRDTQYF
>NA|NA|TRBJ2-3|TRBV4-2
TGTGCCAGCAGCCACCAACAACAGGTAGCAGATACGCAGTATTTT
CASSHQQQVADTQYF
>NA|NA|TRBJ2-2|TRBV7-6
TGTGCCAGCAGCTTAGTTCAGGCTGAATCCACCGGGGAGCTGTTTTTT
CASSLVQAESTGELFF
>NA|NA|TRBJ2-6|TRBV7-3
TGTGCCAGCAGCTCCCGAGGAGGTGCCACTGGGGCCAACGTCCTGACTTTC
CASSSRGGATGANVLTF
>NA|NA|TRBJ2-3|TRBV2
TGTGCCAGCAGTGACGGAGGGGTCGGGGAGGATACGCAGTATTTT
CASSDGGVGEDTQYF
>NA|TRBD1|TRBJ2-5|TRBV9
TGTGCCAGCAGCGCTACAGGGGGTCAAGAGACCCAGTACTTC
CASSATGGQETQYF
>NA|NA|TRBJ1-2|TRBV6-5
TGTGCCAGCAGTCAGGGCACGGCTTATGGCTACACCTTC
CASSQGTAYGYTF
>NA|TRBD1|TRBJ2-1|TRBV10-3
TGTGCCATCAGCCCGGGACAGCTAAGCTCCTACAATGAGCAGTTCTTC
CAISPGQLSSYNEQFF
>NA|NA|TRBJ2-7|TRBV19
TGTGCCAGTAGTATAGGGGGACTCAGCTACGAGCAGTACTTC
CASSIGGLSYEQYF
>NA|TRBD2|TRBJ2-2|TRBV10-3
TGTGCCATCAGCCCCTCCTCTACTAGCGCCTACACCGGGGAGCTGTTTTTT
CAISPSSTSAYTGELFF
>NA|TRBD1|TRBJ2-7|TRBV3-1/TRBV3-2
TGTGCCAGCAGCGAAACCGCAGGGGGCCGGGCTCACGAGCAGTACTTC
CASSETAGGRAHEQYF
>NA|NA|TRBJ2-2|TRBV9
TGTGCCAGCACTCAGAACGGGGGGGACAGTAGAACCGGGGAGCTGTTTTTT
CASTQNGGDSRTGELFF
>few|NA|TRBJ1-1|TRBV11-2
TGTGCCAGCAGCCCCCGGGGAGGGGTTAGGGAAGCTTTCTTT
CASSPRGGVREAFF
>few|TRBD2|TRBJ2-1|TRBV7-2
TGTGCCAGCGGTTGGCGGGGGTACAATGAGCAGTTCTTC
CASGWRGYNEQFF